The 17 T cell receptor beta chains reported below all come from one sample, sequenced in a study of blood T cell repertoires in COVID-19. Profiled with immunoSEQ multiplex PCR; TCRdb holds only in-frame clones, not every one. The profile covers around 280,000 clones, with about 90% appearing a single time and 11% taken by the ten largest. Input material: peripheral blood. These receptors were obtained from a woman between 25 and 40 years old with COVID-19, enrolled during active disease.

J is TRBJ1-5 and V is TRBV30; 7 bases are a match to TRBD1. This CDR3 comprises 15 residues. V lost 0 bases, J lost 2 bases, and 4 bases stayed unmatched. Germline lookup yields CDR1 GTSNPN and CDR2 SVGIG (reference sequence). CDR3 DNA sequence: TGTGCCTGGAGTGTAGGACAGGCGGGCAATCAGCCCCAGCATTTT. This gives the protein CAWSVGQAGNQPQHF. Full variable domain (rest looked up from reference TRBV30 and TRBJ1-5): SQTIHQWPATLVQPVGSPLSLECTVEGTSNPNLYWYRQAAGRGLQLLFYSVGIGQISSEVPQNLSASRPQDRQFILSSKKLLLSDSGFYLCAWSVGQAGNQPQHFGDGTRLSIL.

The rearrangement uses TRBV9 and TRBJ2-3, with D perhaps TRBD1 (5 bases). The CDR3 totals 16 residues. The V and J ends lost 0 bases and 0 bases respectively, with 11 bases between them. From germline, CDR1 is SGDLS and CDR2 YYNGEE. In DNA, the CDR3 is TGTGCCAGCAGCGTAGCACCTGGGGCTAGCACAGATACGCAGTATTTT. It is translated as CASSVAPGASTDTQYF.

This clone has more than one count but fewer than ten. This rearrangement joins TRBV28 to TRBJ1-4; D is perhaps TRBD1 (6 bases). Trimming cost V 3 bases and J 5 bases, with 10 bases left between them. Per the germline V gene, CDR1 is MDHEN and CDR2 is SYDVKM. The CDR3 is made up of 14 amino acids. The CDR3, as DNA: TGTGCCAGCAGTTTTTCGGGGGGCAATGAAAAACTGTTTTTT. Amino acid sequence: CASSFSGGNEKLFF.

This rearrangement joins TRBV11-3 to TRBJ2-1, with D tentatively TRBD2 (6 bases). The V end lost 1 base, the J end lost 3 bases, and 16 bases lay between the germline ends. The V gene's germline CDR1 is SGHNT and CDR2 YENEEA. The CDR3 covers 17 residues. DNA of the CDR3: TGTGCCAGCAGCTTAGCGGGCGGGACCCACCTCTACAATGAGCAGTTCTTC. Its protein product is CASSLAGGTHLYNEQFF. The entire variable domain, with the rest obtained from reference TRBV11-3 and TRBJ2-1, is as follows: EAGVVQSPRYKIIEKKQPVAFWCNPISGHNTLYWYLQNLGQGPELLIRYENEEAVDDSQLPKDRFSAERLKGVDSTLKIQPAELGDSAVYLCASSLAGGTHLYNEQFFGPGTRLTVL.

The chain links TRBV6-4 to TRBJ1-2, with 9 bases that match TRBD1. V lost 5 bases and J lost 8; bases outside the gene matches: 12. CDR1 and CDR2 (germline): MRHNA, SNTAGT. The CDR3 sequence is 15 residues long. The CDR3 bases are TGTGCCAGCAGTCTTAAACCGGGACAGGGATACGGCTACACCTTC. As protein: CASSLKPGQGYGYTF.

This chain uses TRBV5-1 with TRBJ1-1, with D perhaps TRBD1 (5 bases). Germline CDR1 reads SGHRS; CDR2 reads YFSETQ. The CDR3 runs to 16 residues. Trimming left V 1 base short and J 7 bases short, with 20 bases between. This chain's CDR3 is CASSLTARVKEDEAFF. CDR3 DNA sequence: TGCGCCAGCAGCTTGACCGCCAGGGTAAAAGAGGATGAAGCTTTCTTT.

This chain uses TRBV7-2 with TRBJ2-2; D not resolved. V shed 5 bases and J shed 3 bases, with 7 bases lying between them. The germline gives CDR1 SGHTA, CDR2 FQGNSA. This CDR3 is built from 13 residues. DNA for the CDR3: TGTGCCAGCAGCCAAACATACACCGGGGAGCTGTTTTTT. Its translation is CASSQTYTGELFF.

The V and J genes are TRBV15 and TRBJ2-1; no firm D call. Germline V gives CDR1 LNHNV, CDR2 YYDKDF (reference sequence). CDR3 length: 17 residues. V gave up 6 bases and J gave up 0 bases, with 18 bases separating them. The CDR3 spells CATRNDLLVSSYNEQFF. The DNA of the CDR3 is TGTGCCACCAGAAACGACTTATTAGTAAGCTCCTACAATGAGCAGTTCTTC. Combining the CDR3 with reference TRBV15 and TRBJ2-1 gives the whole variable domain DAMVIQNPRYQVTQFGKPVTLSCSQTLNHNVMYWYQQKSSQAPKLLFHYYDKDFNNEADTPDNFQSRRPNTSFCFLDIRSPGLGDTAMYLCATRNDLLVSSYNEQFFGPGTRLTVL.

The rearrangement joins TRBV30 to TRBJ2-3; 8 nucleotides match TRBD2. Germline V gives CDR1 GTSNPN, CDR2 SVGIG (reference sequence). The CDR3 extends over 15 amino acids. The V segment lost 1 base and the J segment 0 bases; nucleotides outside the gene matches: 3. The CDR3 is CAWSEASGSTDTQYF. DNA for the CDR3: TGTGCCTGGAGTGAGGCTAGCGGGAGCACAGATACGCAGTATTTT.

The chain links TRBV6-5 to TRBJ2-3, with TRBD2 as a possible D gene (6 bases). The CDR3 spans 15 residues. Germline assignment: CDR1 MNHEY and CDR2 SVGAGI. The ends were cut back, 4 bases at V and 2 bases at J, with 13 bases in the middle. The CDR3 protein is CASSFTGVITDTQYF. The CDR3 DNA follows: TGTGCCAGCAGTTTCACGGGAGTGATCACAGATACGCAGTATTTT.

The DNA of the CDR3 is TGCGCCAGCAGCGAGGGCAACACTGAAGCTTTCTTT. Residues: CASSEGNTEAFF. This chain links TRBV4-1 with TRBJ1-1, with D unclear. V was cut by 5 bases and J by 2 bases, with 6 bases left in between. This CDR3 has 12 residues. Looked up from germline, CDR1 is MGHRA and CDR2 is YSYEKL.

The rearrangement links TRBV9 to TRBJ1-1; 10 bases match TRBD1. V lost 1 base to trimming and J lost 3 bases; unmatched junction nucleotides: 9. The CDR3 loop spans 17 amino acids. Germline V CDR1 and CDR2: SGDLS, YYNGEE. CDR3 nucleotide sequence: TGTGCCAGCAGCGTAATCGGACAGGGGGGAATCGACACTGAAGCTTTCTTT. Translating gives CASSVIGQGGIDTEAFF.

The J gene is TRBJ1-2, the V gene TRBV5-1; 7 positions match TRBD1. V lost 4 bases to trimming and J lost 7 bases; unmatched junction nucleotides: 7. The CDR3 loop spans 13 amino acids. Germline CDR1 SGHRS, CDR2 YFSETQ. The CDR3 DNA reads TGCGCCAGCAGCCCGGAGGGGGCCCGTGGCTACACCTTC. Protein product: CASSPEGARGYTF.

The rearrangement uses TRBV30 and TRBJ2-7; 7 bases agree with TRBD2. V gave up 0 bases and J gave up 3 bases; unmatched junction bases: 11. The CDR3 length is 16 residues. CDR1 is GTSNPN, CDR2 SVGIG, per germline (reference sequence). The CDR3 reads CAWSVPLGGGVYEQYF. DNA for the CDR3: TGTGCCTGGAGTGTACCCCTCGGGGGAGGGGTCTACGAGCAGTACTTC.

This chain joins TRBV18 and TRBJ2-4; perhaps TRBD1 as D (6 bases). The CDR3 has 17 amino acids. Per germline, CDR1 KGHSH and CDR2 LQKENI. Trimming took off 3 bases at V and 0 bases at J, with 15 bases between the two ends. The CDR3 sequence: CASSPLTGAIAKNIQYF. The CDR3 region has the DNA TGTGCCAGCTCACCCCTGACAGGAGCAATAGCCAAAAACATTCAGTACTTC. Complete variable domain (other parts from reference TRBV18 and TRBJ2-4): NAGVMQNPRHLVRRRGQEARLRCSPMKGHSHVYWYRQLPEEGLKFMVYLQKENIIDESGMPKERFSAEFPKEGPSILRIQQVVRGDSAAYFCASSPLTGAIAKNIQYFGAGTRLSVL.

The rearrangement uses TRBV19 and TRBJ1-4; TRBD1 agrees at 7 bases. CDR1 is LNHDA and CDR2 is SQIVND in the germline V gene (reference sequence). The CDR3 totals 15 residues. V gave up 4 bases and J gave up 2 bases; unmatched junction bases: 4. The CDR3: CASSRTGWTNEKLFF. In DNA, the CDR3 is TGTGCCAGTAGTAGGACAGGTTGGACTAATGAAAAACTGTTTTTT.

The J gene is TRBJ2-1, the V gene TRBV10-3; 13 nucleotides align to TRBD2. Germline V gene data show CDR1 as ENHRY and CDR2 as SYGVKD. This CDR3 spans 13 amino acids. The junction had 3 bases not matched to a gene; V was cut back by 9 bases and J by 7 bases. The CDR3 DNA sequence: TGTGCCATGGGGACTAGCGGGGAGAATGAGCAGTTCTTC. Protein product: CAMGTSGENEQFF.